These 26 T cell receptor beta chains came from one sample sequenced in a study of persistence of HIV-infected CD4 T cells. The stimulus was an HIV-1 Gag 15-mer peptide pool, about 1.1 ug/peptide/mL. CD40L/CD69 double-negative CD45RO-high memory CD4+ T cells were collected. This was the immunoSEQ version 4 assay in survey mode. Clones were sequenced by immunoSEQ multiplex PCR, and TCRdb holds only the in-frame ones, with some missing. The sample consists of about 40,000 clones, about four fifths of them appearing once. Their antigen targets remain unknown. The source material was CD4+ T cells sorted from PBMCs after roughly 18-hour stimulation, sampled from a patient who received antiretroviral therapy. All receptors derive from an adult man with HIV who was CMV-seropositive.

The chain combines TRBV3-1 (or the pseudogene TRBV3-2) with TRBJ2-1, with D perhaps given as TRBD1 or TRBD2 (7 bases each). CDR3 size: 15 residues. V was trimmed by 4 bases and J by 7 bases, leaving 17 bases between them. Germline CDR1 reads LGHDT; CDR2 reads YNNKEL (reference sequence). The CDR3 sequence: CASSPKRAGQNEQFF. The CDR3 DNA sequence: TGTGCCAGCAGCCCAAAGAGAGCGGGACAGAATGAGCAGTTCTTC.

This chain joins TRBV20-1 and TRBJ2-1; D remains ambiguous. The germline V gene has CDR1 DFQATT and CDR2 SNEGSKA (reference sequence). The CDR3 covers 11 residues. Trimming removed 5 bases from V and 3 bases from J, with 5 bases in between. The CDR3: CSAGFYNEQFF. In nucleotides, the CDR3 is TGCAGTGCTGGTTTCTACAATGAGCAGTTCTTC.

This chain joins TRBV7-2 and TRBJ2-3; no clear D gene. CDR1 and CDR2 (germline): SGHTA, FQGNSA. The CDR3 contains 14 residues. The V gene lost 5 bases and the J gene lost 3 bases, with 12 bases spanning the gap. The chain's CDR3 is CASSRQVRTDTQYF. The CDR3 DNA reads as TGTGCCAGCAGCCGTCAGGTTCGGACAGATACGCAGTATTTT.

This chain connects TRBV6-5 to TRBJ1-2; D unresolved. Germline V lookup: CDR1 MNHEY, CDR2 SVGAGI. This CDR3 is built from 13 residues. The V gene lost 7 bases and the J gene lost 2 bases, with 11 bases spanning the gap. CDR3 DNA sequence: TGTGCCAGCACAGGAACTATAAACTATGGCTACACCTTC. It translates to CASTGTINYGYTF.

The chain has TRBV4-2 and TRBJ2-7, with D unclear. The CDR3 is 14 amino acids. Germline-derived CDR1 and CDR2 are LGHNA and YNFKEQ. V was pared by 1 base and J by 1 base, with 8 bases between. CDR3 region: CASSQVSDSYEQYF. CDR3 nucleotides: TGTGCCAGCAGCCAAGTCAGCGATTCCTACGAGCAGTACTTC.

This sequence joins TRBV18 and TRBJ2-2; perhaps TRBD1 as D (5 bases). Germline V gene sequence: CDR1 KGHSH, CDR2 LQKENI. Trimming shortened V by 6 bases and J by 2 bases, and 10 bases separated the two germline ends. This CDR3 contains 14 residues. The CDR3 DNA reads TGTGCCAGCTCGACGTGGACAAACACCGGGGAGCTGTTTTTT. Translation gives CASSTWTNTGELFF.

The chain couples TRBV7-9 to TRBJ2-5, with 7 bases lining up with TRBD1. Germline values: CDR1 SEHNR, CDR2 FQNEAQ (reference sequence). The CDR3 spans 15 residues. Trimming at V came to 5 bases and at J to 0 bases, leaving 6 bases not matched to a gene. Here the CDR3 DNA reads TGTGCCAGCAGCCCGACAGGGATTTACCAAGAGACCCAGTACTTC. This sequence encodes CASSPTGIYQETQYF.

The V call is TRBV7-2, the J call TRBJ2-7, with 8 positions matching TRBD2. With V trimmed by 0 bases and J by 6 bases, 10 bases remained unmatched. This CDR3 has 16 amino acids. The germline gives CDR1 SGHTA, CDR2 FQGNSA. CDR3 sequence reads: CASSLAQVAGPREQYF. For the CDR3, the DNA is TGTGCCAGCAGCTTAGCGCAGGTAGCGGGACCCCGCGAGCAGTACTTC.

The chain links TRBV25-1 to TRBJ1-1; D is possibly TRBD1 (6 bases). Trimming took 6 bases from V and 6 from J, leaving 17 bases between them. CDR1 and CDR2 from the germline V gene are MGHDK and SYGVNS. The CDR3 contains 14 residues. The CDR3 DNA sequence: TGTGCCAGCAGCCCCACCAACAGGGCACCTGAAGCTTTCTTT. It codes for CASSPTNRAPEAFF.

CDR3 sequence: CASSPSAGSGNTIYF. In nucleotides, the CDR3 is TGTGCCAGCAGCCCCTCCGCGGGCTCTGGAAACACCATATATTTT. This chain joins TRBV3-1 (or the pseudogene TRBV3-2) and TRBJ1-3, with D unclear. With 4 bases removed from V and 0 bases from J, the gap between germline ends came to 10 bases. CDR3 length: 15 residues. Germline V CDR1 and CDR2: LGHDT, YNNKEL (reference sequence).

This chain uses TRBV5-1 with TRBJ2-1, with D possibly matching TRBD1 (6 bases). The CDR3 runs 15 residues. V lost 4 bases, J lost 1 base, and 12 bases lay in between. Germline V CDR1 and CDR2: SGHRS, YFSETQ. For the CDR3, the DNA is TGCGCCAGCAGCCCAGGAGACAGGTCCTACAATGAGCAGTTCTTC. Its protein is CASSPGDRSYNEQFF.

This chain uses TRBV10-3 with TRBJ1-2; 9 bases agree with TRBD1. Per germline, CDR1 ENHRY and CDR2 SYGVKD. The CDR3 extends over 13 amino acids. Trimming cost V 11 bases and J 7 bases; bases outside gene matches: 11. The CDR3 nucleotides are TGTGCCGTAGAAAAGGGACAGGGAACTGGCTACACCTTC. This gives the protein CAVEKGQGTGYTF.

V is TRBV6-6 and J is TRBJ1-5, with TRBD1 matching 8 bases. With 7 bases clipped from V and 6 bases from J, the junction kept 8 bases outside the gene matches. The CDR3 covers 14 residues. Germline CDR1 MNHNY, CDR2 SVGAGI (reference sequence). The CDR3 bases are TGTGCCAGCACCCTATCAGGGGGCCCTCAGCCCCAGCATTTT. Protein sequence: CASTLSGGPQPQHF.

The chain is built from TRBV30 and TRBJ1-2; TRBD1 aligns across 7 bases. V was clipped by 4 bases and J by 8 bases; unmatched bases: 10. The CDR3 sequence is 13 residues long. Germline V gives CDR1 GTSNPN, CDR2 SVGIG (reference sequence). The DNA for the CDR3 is TGTGCCTGGATTGCGCAGGGGGTGCGGGGCTACACCTTC. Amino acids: CAWIAQGVRGYTF.

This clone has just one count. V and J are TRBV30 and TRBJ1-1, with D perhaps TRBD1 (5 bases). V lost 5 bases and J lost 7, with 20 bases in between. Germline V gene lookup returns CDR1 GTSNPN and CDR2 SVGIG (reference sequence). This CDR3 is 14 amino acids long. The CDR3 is CAWAGGGRLYEAFF. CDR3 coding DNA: TGTGCCTGGGCCGGGGGGGGAAGACTCTATGAAGCTTTCTTT.

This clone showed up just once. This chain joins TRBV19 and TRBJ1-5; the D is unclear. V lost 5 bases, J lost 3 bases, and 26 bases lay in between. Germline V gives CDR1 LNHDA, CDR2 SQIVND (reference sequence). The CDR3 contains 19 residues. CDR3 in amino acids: CASSPRTDRALRINQPQHF. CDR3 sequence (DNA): TGTGCCAGTAGTCCTCGAACGGACCGGGCCCTAAGGATCAATCAGCCCCAGCATTTT. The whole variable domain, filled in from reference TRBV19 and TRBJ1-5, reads DGGITQSPKYLFRKEGQNVTLSCEQNLNHDAMYWYRQDPGQGLRLIYYSQIVNDFQKGDIAEGYSVSREKKESFPLTVTSAQKNPTAFYLCASSPRTDRALRINQPQHFGDGTRLSIL.

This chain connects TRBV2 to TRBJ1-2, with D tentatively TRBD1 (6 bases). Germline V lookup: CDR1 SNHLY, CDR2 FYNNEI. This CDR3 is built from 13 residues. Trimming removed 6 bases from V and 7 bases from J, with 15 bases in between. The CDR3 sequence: CASREQGDSGYTF. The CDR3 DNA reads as TGTGCCAGCAGGGAACAGGGAGATTCTGGCTACACCTTC.

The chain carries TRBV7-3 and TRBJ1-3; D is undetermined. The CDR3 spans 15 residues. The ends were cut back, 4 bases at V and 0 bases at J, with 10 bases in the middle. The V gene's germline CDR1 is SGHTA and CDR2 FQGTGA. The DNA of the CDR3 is TGTGCCAGCAGCTCCTACGGCCTCTCTGGAAACACCATATATTTT. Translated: CASSSYGLSGNTIYF. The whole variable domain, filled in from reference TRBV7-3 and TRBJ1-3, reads GAGVSQTPSNKVTEKGKYVELRCDPISGHTALYWYRQSLGQGPEFLIYFQGTGAADDSGLPNDRFFAVRPEGSVSTLKIQRTERGDSAVYLCASSSYGLSGNTIYFGEGSWLTVV.

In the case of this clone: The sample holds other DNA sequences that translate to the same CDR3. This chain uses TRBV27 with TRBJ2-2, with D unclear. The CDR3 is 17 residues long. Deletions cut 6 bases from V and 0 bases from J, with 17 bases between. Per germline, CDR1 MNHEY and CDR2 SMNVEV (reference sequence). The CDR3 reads CASRAPGRSSNTGELFF. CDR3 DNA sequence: TGTGCCAGCAGGGCCCCTGGCCGTTCTTCGAACACCGGGGAGCTGTTTTTT.

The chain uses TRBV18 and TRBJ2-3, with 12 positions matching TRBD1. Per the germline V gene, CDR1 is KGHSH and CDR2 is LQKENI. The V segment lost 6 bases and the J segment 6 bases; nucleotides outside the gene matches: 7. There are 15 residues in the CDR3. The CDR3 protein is CASSPGQGAPDTQYF. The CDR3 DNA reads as TGTGCCAGCTCCCCGGGACAGGGGGCGCCTGATACGCAGTATTTT.

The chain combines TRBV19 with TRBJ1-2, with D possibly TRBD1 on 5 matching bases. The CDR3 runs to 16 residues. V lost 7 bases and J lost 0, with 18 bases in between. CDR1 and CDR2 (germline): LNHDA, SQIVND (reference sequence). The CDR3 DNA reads TGTGCCAGTAAACGGGACCAGCCTTTCCCTAACTATGGCTACACCTTC. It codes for CASKRDQPFPNYGYTF.

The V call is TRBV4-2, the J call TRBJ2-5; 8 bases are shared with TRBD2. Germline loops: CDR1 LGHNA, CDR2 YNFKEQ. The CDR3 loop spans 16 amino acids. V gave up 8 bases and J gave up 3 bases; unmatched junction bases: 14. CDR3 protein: CASSPGRGAIKETQYF. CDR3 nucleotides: TGTGCCAGCTCCCCCGGGAGGGGGGCCATAAAAGAGACCCAGTACTTC.

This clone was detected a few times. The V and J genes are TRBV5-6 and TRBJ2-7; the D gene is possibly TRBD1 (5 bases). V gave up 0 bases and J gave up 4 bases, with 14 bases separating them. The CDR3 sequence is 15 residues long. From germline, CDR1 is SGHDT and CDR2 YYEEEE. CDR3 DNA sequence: TGTGCCAGCAGCTTGGAGGCAGGGTTGGGATACGAGCAGTACTTC. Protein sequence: CASSLEAGLGYEQYF.

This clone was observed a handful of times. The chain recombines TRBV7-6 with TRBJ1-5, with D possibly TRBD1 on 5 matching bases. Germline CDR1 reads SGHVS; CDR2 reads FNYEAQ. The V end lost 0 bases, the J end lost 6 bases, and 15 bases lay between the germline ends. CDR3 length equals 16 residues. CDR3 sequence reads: CASSLAHGAGGQPQHF. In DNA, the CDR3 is TGTGCCAGCAGCTTAGCCCACGGGGCTGGCGGTCAGCCCCAGCATTTT.

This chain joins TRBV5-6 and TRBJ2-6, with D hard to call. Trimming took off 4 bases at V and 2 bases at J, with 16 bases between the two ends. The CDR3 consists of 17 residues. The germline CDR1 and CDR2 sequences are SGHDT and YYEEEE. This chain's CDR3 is CASSRLLESTGANVLTF. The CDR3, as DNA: TGTGCCAGCAGCCGACTCTTAGAGTCTACTGGGGCCAACGTCCTGACTTTC.

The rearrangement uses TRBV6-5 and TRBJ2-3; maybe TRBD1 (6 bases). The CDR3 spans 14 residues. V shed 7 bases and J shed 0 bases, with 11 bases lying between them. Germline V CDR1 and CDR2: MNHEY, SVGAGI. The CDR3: CASTTTGSTDTQYF. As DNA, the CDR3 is TGTGCCAGCACTACAACAGGGAGCACAGATACGCAGTATTTT.